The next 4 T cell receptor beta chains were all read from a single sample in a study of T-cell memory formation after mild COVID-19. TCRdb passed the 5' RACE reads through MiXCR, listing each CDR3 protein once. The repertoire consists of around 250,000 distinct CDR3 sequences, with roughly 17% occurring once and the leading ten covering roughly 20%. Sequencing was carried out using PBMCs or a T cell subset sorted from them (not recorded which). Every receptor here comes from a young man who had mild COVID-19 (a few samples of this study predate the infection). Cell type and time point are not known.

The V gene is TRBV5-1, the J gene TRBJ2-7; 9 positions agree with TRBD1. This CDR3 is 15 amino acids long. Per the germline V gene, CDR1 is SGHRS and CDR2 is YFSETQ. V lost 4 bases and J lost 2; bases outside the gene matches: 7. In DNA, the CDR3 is TGCGCCAGCAGCGGGACAGGGAGAAGGGCCTACGAGCAGTACGTC. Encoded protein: CASSGTGRRAYEQYV.

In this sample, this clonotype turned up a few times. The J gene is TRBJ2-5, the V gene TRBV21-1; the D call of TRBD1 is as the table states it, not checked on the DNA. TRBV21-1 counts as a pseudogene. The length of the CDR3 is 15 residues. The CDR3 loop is CASSKVGTGQETQYF. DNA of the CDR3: TGTGCCAGCAGCAAAGTGGGGACAGGGCAAGAGACCCAGTACTTC.

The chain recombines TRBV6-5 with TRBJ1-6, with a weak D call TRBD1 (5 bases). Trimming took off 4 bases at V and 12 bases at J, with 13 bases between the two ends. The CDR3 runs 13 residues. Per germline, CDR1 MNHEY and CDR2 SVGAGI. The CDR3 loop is CASSLRDGGPLHF. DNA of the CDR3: TGTGCCAGCAGTTTGCGTGACGGGGGACCCCTCCACTTT.

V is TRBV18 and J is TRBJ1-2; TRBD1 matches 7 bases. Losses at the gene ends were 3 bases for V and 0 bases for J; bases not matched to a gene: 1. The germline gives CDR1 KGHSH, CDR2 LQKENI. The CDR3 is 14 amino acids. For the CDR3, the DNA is TGTGCCAGCTCACCCGACAGGGCTAACTATGGCTACACCTTC. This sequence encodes CASSPDRANYGYTF.